The 31 T cell receptor beta chains reported below all come from one sample, sequenced in a study of T-cell memory formation after mild COVID-19. TCRdb reprocessed the 5' RACE reads with MiXCR, giving one entry per CDR3 protein. The sample contains roughly 62,000 distinct CDR3 sequences, 9% to 9.5% of which appear only once. Sequenced material: PBMCs or a T cell subset sorted from them (not recorded which). The receptors were gathered from a young man who had mild COVID-19 (a few samples of this study predate the infection). Cell type and time point are not known.

This clonotype was counted only a few times. The V gene is TRBV7-3, the J gene TRBJ2-3; 11 nucleotides match TRBD2. From germline, CDR1 is SGHTA and CDR2 FQGTGA. V was clipped by 2 bases and J by 3 bases; unmatched bases: 1. The CDR3 sequence is 15 residues long. The CDR3 is CASSLPSGGTDTQYF. For the CDR3, the DNA is TGTGCCAGCAGCTTACCTAGCGGGGGGACAGATACGCAGTATTTT.

This clonotype was detected ten times or more. The chain combines TRBV11-3 with TRBJ2-3, with no clear D. The CDR3 is made up of 15 amino acids. V was pared by 1 base and J by 7 bases, with 15 bases between. Germline V gene data show CDR1 as SGHNT and CDR2 as YENEEA. The CDR3 DNA sequence: TGTGCCAGCAGCTTAGGTCCCGACCCTGGACATACGCAGTATTTT. Translation gives CASSLGPDPGHTQYF.

This clonotype was seen more than once but under ten times. The J gene is TRBJ1-2, the V gene TRBV7-9; D is undetermined. The germline CDR1 and CDR2 sequences are SEHNR and FQNEAQ (reference sequence). Trimming took 5 bases from V and 6 from J, leaving 10 bases between them. The CDR3 has 12 amino acids. The DNA of the CDR3 is TGTGCCAGCAGCGTTTCTAGGGATGGCTACACCTTC. As protein: CASSVSRDGYTF.

The chain has TRBV28 and TRBJ2-3, with TRBD1 matching 7 bases. V dropped 2 bases and J dropped 0; count of bases not matched to a gene: 5. CDR3 length: 16 residues. The germline CDR1 and CDR2 sequences are MDHEN and SYDVKM. The CDR3 DNA reads as TGTGCCAGCAGTTTAATGAGGGGGCCTAGCACAGATACGCAGTATTTT. Its translation: CASSLMRGPSTDTQYF.

This clonotype appeared many times. The V and J genes are TRBV5-1 and TRBJ2-5; TRBD1 matches 8 bases. The germline V gene has CDR1 SGHRS and CDR2 YFSETQ. CDR3 size: 13 residues. V lost 0 bases and J lost 5; bases outside the gene matches: 0. In DNA form, the CDR3 reads TGCGCCAGCAGCTTGGGACAGGGGGAGACCCAGTACTTC. Translated, it gives CASSLGQGETQYF.

V and J are TRBV12-3 or TRBV12-4 and TRBJ2-5; TRBD1 agrees at 8 bases. The CDR3 sequence is 15 residues long. After removal of 2 bases from V and 5 bases from J, the junction contained 7 bases not matched to a gene. CDR3 sequence: CASSLLGTGGETQYF. CDR3 bases: TGTGCCAGCAGTTTACTCGGGACAGGCGGCGAGACCCAGTACTTC.

A few counts support this clonotype. The V and J genes are TRBV5-1 and TRBJ1-2; TRBD1 aligns across 7 bases. Germline loops: CDR1 SGHRS, CDR2 YFSETQ. CDR3 size: 14 residues. The trim removed 1 base at V and 3 bases at J, leaving 3 bases unmatched. CDR3 residues: CASSLTGADYGYTF. CDR3 sequence (DNA): TGCGCCAGCAGCTTGACAGGGGCTGACTATGGCTACACCTTC.

This clonotype was detected ten times or more. The chain carries TRBV7-2 and TRBJ2-3; no firm D call. V was clipped by 2 bases and J by 2 bases, with 5 bases between them. The CDR3 is 13 amino acids. Looked up from germline, CDR1 is SGHTA and CDR2 is FQGNSA. DNA of the CDR3: TGTGCCAGCAGCTTATCCGTCACAGATACGCAGTATTTT. Translation: CASSLSVTDTQYF.

The V call is TRBV6-6, the J call TRBJ2-1; weak D call: TRBD2 (5 bases). Germline CDR1 and CDR2: MNHNY and SVGAGI (reference sequence). The CDR3 has 17 amino acids. The V gene lost 0 bases and the J gene lost 1 base, with 13 bases spanning the gap. Here the CDR3 reads CASSYSKGTGSYNEQFF. DNA of the CDR3: TGTGCCAGCAGTTACTCGAAGGGAACGGGGTCCTACAATGAGCAGTTCTTC.

This clonotype was detected a few times. This sequence joins TRBV7-9 and TRBJ1-4; no clear D. This CDR3 spans 16 amino acids. Trimming stripped 5 bases from V and 6 bases from J, with 19 bases between. Germline V gene sequence: CDR1 SEHNR, CDR2 FQNEAQ (reference sequence). CDR3 region: CASSPRSRASDEKLFF. The CDR3 DNA is TGTGCCAGCAGCCCCAGATCCCGGGCCTCGGATGAAAAACTGTTTTTT.

This rearrangement joins TRBV18 to TRBJ1-2; D unresolved. Trimming removed 3 bases from V and 4 bases from J, with 9 bases in between. Germline CDR1 is KGHSH and CDR2 is LQKENI. The CDR3 runs 13 residues. In DNA form, the CDR3 reads TGTGCCAGCTCACCCGGCGCCCCCTATGGCTACACCTTC. The encoded protein is CASSPGAPYGYTF.

This clonotype was seen repeatedly, ten times or more. This rearrangement joins TRBV20-1 to TRBJ2-7; the D gene is possibly TRBD1 (5 bases). This CDR3 has 13 residues. V was shortened by 3 bases and J by 2 bases, with 11 bases between the two germline ends. Germline loops: CDR1 DFQATT, CDR2 SNEGSKA (reference sequence). Here the CDR3 reads CSASSDRTYEQYV. CDR3 DNA sequence: TGCAGTGCTAGCTCCGACAGAACCTACGAGCAGTACGTC.

This clonotype was seen more than once but under ten times. The chain carries TRBV4-3 and TRBJ2-3; unclear D gene. V gave up 4 bases and J gave up 6 bases, with 17 bases separating them. The CDR3 is made up of 15 amino acids. Germline lookup yields CDR1 LGHNA and CDR2 YSLEER. Here the CDR3 reads CASSLSVAPVDTQYF. The CDR3 DNA reads TGCGCCAGCAGCCTTTCAGTCGCTCCGGTGGATACGCAGTATTTT.

The chain employs TRBV5-1 and TRBJ2-3, with 16 bases identical to TRBD2. The V gene end was trimmed by 4 bases and the J gene end by 5 bases; junction bases not matched to a gene: 7. The CDR3 totals 17 residues. The germline V gene encodes CDR1 SGHRS and CDR2 YFSETQ. DNA of the CDR3: TGCGCCAGCAGCCCCGGGACTAGCGGGGGGGCTATAGATACGCAGTATTTT. This translates into CASSPGTSGGAIDTQYF.

This clonotype was detected ten times or more. The chain has TRBV11-2 and TRBJ2-4; 11 nucleotides align to TRBD2. The CDR3 sequence is 15 residues long. Germline-derived CDR1 and CDR2 are SGHAT and FQNNGV. The V segment lost 5 bases and the J segment 9 bases; nucleotides outside the gene matches: 9. The CDR3 nucleotides are TGTGCCAGCAGCGAAAATAGCGGGGGGGTCGGCATTCAGTACTTC. It translates to CASSENSGGVGIQYF.

This clonotype has ten or more counts. The rearrangement uses TRBV6-2 or TRBV6-3 and TRBJ2-3; 7 nucleotides agree with TRBD1. This CDR3 is built from 14 residues. Germline-derived CDR1 and CDR2 are MNHEY and SVGEGT. V lost 6 bases to trimming and J lost 1 base; unmatched junction nucleotides: 4. The CDR3 bases are TGTGCCAGCAGGCTAACAGGGGGCACAGATACGCAGTATTTT. Translating gives CASRLTGGTDTQYF.

The chain carries TRBV20-1 and TRBJ2-1; TRBD2 matches at 15 bases. The length of the CDR3 is 15 residues. Germline CDR1 is DFQATT and CDR2 is SNEGSKA (reference sequence). The J segment lost 9 bases and the V segment lost 6 bases, leaving 9 bases of the junction unmatched. The CDR3 DNA sequence: TGCAGTGCGGACTGGACTAGCGGGGGGGCTGGTGAGCAGTTCTTC. Protein: CSADWTSGGAGEQFF.

This chain joins TRBV20-1 and TRBJ2-3, with D unclear. Per the germline V gene, CDR1 is DFQATT and CDR2 is SNEGSKA (reference sequence). Trimming pared 0 bases from V and 4 bases from J, leaving 17 bases between. This CDR3 has 16 residues. Written as DNA, the CDR3 is TGCAGTGCTAGAGATGTGACGGGTTCGGCCCCAGATACGCAGTATTTT. Encoded protein: CSARDVTGSAPDTQYF.

This clonotype was observed a few times. The chain has TRBV24-1 and TRBJ2-1; D might be TRBD1 (6 bases). Per germline, CDR1 KGHDR and CDR2 SFDVKD. Trimming removed 4 bases at V and 9 bases at J, with 15 bases between. The CDR3 runs to 14 residues. CDR3 sequence: CATSEPGQAVEQFF. The CDR3 nucleotides are TGTGCCACCAGTGAGCCGGGACAAGCGGTTGAGCAGTTCTTC.

This clonotype appeared many times. V and J are TRBV7-3 and TRBJ2-7; 9 bases line up with TRBD1. This CDR3 has 17 amino acids. Germline trimming cut 2 bases from V and 2 bases from J; bases unmatched to any gene: 10. Germline V gene lookup returns CDR1 SGHTA and CDR2 FQGTGA. Written as DNA, the CDR3 is TGTGCCAGCAGCTTAGGACCGGGACAGGGTAATACCTACGAGCAGTACTTC. It is translated as CASSLGPGQGNTYEQYF.

CDR3 sequence: CASSSSAASYNEQFF. The CDR3 nucleotides are TGTGCCAGCAGCTCAAGCGCGGCCTCCTACAATGAGCAGTTCTTC. The genes are TRBV5-4 and TRBJ2-1; D call uncertain. From germline, CDR1 is SGHNT and CDR2 YYREEE (reference sequence). Trimming took 3 bases from V and 0 from J, leaving 10 bases between them. The CDR3 spans 15 residues.

CDR3 DNA: TGTGCCAGCAGCTTAGGGGGACCCCCCTCTGGGGCCAACGTCCTGACTTTC. It specifies CASSLGGPPSGANVLTF. The V call is TRBV7-2, the J call TRBJ2-6; D may match TRBD1 or TRBD2 (5 bases each). The CDR3 has 17 residues. Looked up from germline, CDR1 is SGHTA and CDR2 is FQGNSA. The V and J ends lost 1 base and 0 bases respectively, with 10 bases between them.

There are a few counts of this clonotype. This chain links TRBV10-3 with TRBJ2-2; 9 bases agree with TRBD1. V shed 8 bases, J shed 8 bases, and the junction held 9 bases outside the gene matches. This CDR3 region has 14 residues. Germline V gene lookup returns CDR1 ENHRY and CDR2 SYGVKD. The chain's CDR3 is CAIGPGQGRGELFF. CDR3 DNA: TGTGCCATCGGACCGGGACAGGGTCGTGGGGAGCTGTTTTTT.

This clonotype was counted many times. This sequence joins TRBV12-3 or TRBV12-4 and TRBJ1-2; maybe TRBD1 (5 bases). Trimming took 2 bases from V and 8 from J, leaving 12 bases between them. There are 13 residues in the CDR3. CDR3 sequence reads: CASSLYSRDGYTF. Here the CDR3 DNA reads TGTGCCAGCAGTTTATATTCGAGGGACGGCTACACCTTC.

This clonotype was detected many times. The rearrangement links TRBV5-4 to TRBJ1-2; 7 bases fit TRBD1. V was clipped by 4 bases and J by 4 bases; unmatched bases: 4. The V gene's germline CDR1 is SGHNT and CDR2 YYREEE (reference sequence). CDR3 length: 13 residues. The CDR3 bases are TGTGCCAGCAGCCTGACAGGGCCCTATGGCTACACCTTC. It specifies CASSLTGPYGYTF.

This clonotype has just a few counts. V gene TRBV7-9 combines with J gene TRBJ2-6; 7 nucleotides match TRBD1. The V segment lost 4 bases and the J segment 4 bases; nucleotides outside the gene matches: 10. Germline CDR1 is SEHNR and CDR2 is FQNEAQ (reference sequence). The CDR3 runs 17 residues. CDR3 residues: CASSSTGTPLGANVLTF. The CDR3 coding sequence is TGTGCCAGCAGCTCGACAGGGACCCCACTCGGGGCCAACGTCCTGACTTTC.

This clonotype came up many times. The rearrangement joins TRBV29-1 to TRBJ2-5; D perhaps matches TRBD2 (6 bases). V was shortened by 3 bases and J by 5 bases, with 10 bases between the two germline ends. The germline V gene encodes CDR1 SQVTM and CDR2 ANQGSEA. CDR3 size: 12 residues. For the CDR3, the DNA is TGCAGCGTTGATAGCGGAGGGGAGACCCAGTACTTC. Translated: CSVDSGGETQYF.

This clonotype was observed at least ten times. The gene calls are TRBV11-3 and TRBJ2-1; no clear D. This CDR3 is 12 amino acids long. V dropped 1 base and J dropped 4 bases, with 2 bases sitting between them. The V gene's germline CDR1 is SGHNT and CDR2 YENEEA. The CDR3 nucleotides read TGTGCCAGCAGCTTAGGGTACAATGAGCAGTTCTTC. Amino acid sequence: CASSLGYNEQFF. The full variable domain, rest sourced from reference TRBV11-3 and TRBJ2-1, is EAGVVQSPRYKIIEKKQPVAFWCNPISGHNTLYWYLQNLGQGPELLIRYENEEAVDDSQLPKDRFSAERLKGVDSTLKIQPAELGDSAVYLCASSLGYNEQFFGPGTRLTVL.

V and J are TRBV3-1 and TRBJ2-1, with 10 positions matching TRBD2. Germline assignment: CDR1 LGHDT and CDR2 YNNKEL (reference sequence). The CDR3 is 16 residues long. After removal of 1 base from V and 8 bases from J, the junction contained 8 bases not matched to a gene. The CDR3 DNA sequence: TGTGCCAGCAGCCAAGCGAACCTAGCGGGGGCGGATGAGCAGTTCTTC. It codes for CASSQANLAGADEQFF.

The table lists this clonotype with many counts. The chain couples TRBV20-1 to TRBJ2-7, with D perhaps assigned TRBD1 or TRBD2 (5 bases each). Trimming cost V 5 bases and J 2 bases, with 13 bases left between them. CDR1 DFQATT and CDR2 SNEGSKA come from the germline V gene (reference sequence). This CDR3 is 13 amino acids long. The CDR3 DNA sequence: TGCAGTGCTCCAAAGAGGGACCCCTACGAGCAGTACGTC. Translation gives CSAPKRDPYEQYV.

This chain uses TRBV3-1 with TRBJ2-3; TRBD2 aligns across 11 bases. The CDR3 consists of 14 residues. Per the germline V gene, CDR1 is LGHDT and CDR2 is YNNKEL (reference sequence). The ends lost 4 bases at V and 5 bases at J; junction bases unmatched: 2. Here the CDR3 DNA reads TGTGCCAGCAGCCTGACTAGCGGGGAAGATACGCAGTATTTT. As protein: CASSLTSGEDTQYF.